This T cell receptor beta chain was profiled in a study of blood T cell repertoires in COVID-19. Study-wide background: The samples span acute and convalescent COVID-19 from the United States, Italy and Spain.

Only in-frame clones appear in the TCRdb table, and some are missing; sequencing was by immunoSEQ multiplex PCR. The data contain 45,000 to 75,000 clones, roughly 88% of them singletons. Material for sequencing was peripheral blood. The source of this sequence is a man in his sixties with acute or convalescent COVID-19.

CDR3 bases: TGTGCCATCAGTGGCGAGCGGGAGCAGTACTTC. Amino acid sequence: CAISGEREQYF. V gene TRBV10-3 combines with J gene TRBJ2-7; D possibly corresponds to TRBD2 (5 bases). CDR3 length: 11 residues. The V end was cut by 4 bases, the J end by 7 bases, with 8 bases between. Looked up from germline, CDR1 is ENHRY and CDR2 is SYGVKD.